Detailed here is one T cell receptor (beta chain). Antigen unknown. This entry is derived from a study of T cells in tumors after PD-1 blockade. About the research overall: Either cemiplimab 350 mg every 2 weeks or pembrolizumab 200 mg every 3 weeks was given. Mean per blood sample: 95,000 to 130,000 templates (about 21,000-270,000), approximately 37,000 unique clonotypes.

Only in-frame clones appear in the TCRdb table, and some are missing; sequencing was by immunoSEQ multiplex PCR. The sample shows approximately 63,000 clones, 74% of them seen only once. Template: tumor biopsy or peripheral blood genomic DNA, roughly 550-6,500 ng per sample. The CDR3 covers 12 residues. V was pared by 4 bases and J by 6 bases, with 2 bases of the junction left unmatched. CDR1 and CDR2 from the germline V gene are LNHNV and YYDKDF (reference sequence). Findings and caveats of the study: Some novel exhausted tumor clones appeared in pre-treatment blood, suggesting peripheral recruitment.

This sequence was found in a human donor with basal cell carcinoma. The sample consisted of PBMCs, taken after anti-PD-1 treatment. The J gene is TRBJ1-1, the V gene TRBV15, with 7 positions matching TRBD1. The CDR3 DNA reads TGTGCCACCAGCAAAGACAGGGCTGAAGCTTTCTTT. Translating gives CATSKDRAEAFF.